These 32 T cell receptor beta chains originate from one sample sequenced in a study of PD-1 blockade in classical Hodgkin lymphoma (TCRdb year 2020). Reading the label with the study, this specimen's time point is: newly diagnosed, previously untreated cHL patient sample. Using a Miltenyi CD8+ T cell isolation kit, CD8+ T cells were purified from thawed PBMCs through magnetic negative selection. Library prep was done by the immunoSEQ multiplex PCR assay. TCRdb retrieved this table from immuneACCESS and kept in-frame rearrangements only. Not all clones are present; in checked studies, unresolved V genes account for under half, and no reason is known for the remainder. This sample gives around 23,000 clones in total; 85% to 90% of them show up just once. The ten largest clones capture under 7% of the sample. Sample: CD8+ T cells from blood. These receptors originate from a human donor with classical Hodgkin lymphoma.

This chain links TRBV28 with TRBJ1-6; D is possibly TRBD1 (5 bases). CDR1 MDHEN and CDR2 SYDVKM come from the germline V gene. The CDR3 runs 16 residues. Trimming stripped 5 bases from V and 8 bases from J, with 19 bases between. Written as DNA, the CDR3 is TGTGCCAGCAGTCCAAATCTCTGGGGGTTAGATTCACCCCTCCACTTT. It specifies CASSPNLWGLDSPLHF.

V and J are TRBV7-3 and TRBJ1-2; unclear D gene. CDR1 and CDR2 (germline): SGHTA, FQGTGA. The V and J ends lost 5 bases and 5 bases respectively, with 12 bases between them. The CDR3 spans 13 residues. The CDR3 here is CASSADWEYGYTF. The CDR3 coding sequence is TGTGCCAGCAGCGCGGACTGGGAATATGGCTACACCTTC.

V is TRBV19 and J is TRBJ1-2, with a tentative D call TRBD1 (5 bases). Germline V lookup: CDR1 LNHDA, CDR2 SQIVND (reference sequence). V lost 3 bases and J 4 bases, leaving 9 bases between the germline ends. This CDR3 is built from 13 residues. The CDR3 DNA sequence: TGTGCCAGTAGTATGGGGGTTTCCTATGGCTACACCTTC. Residues: CASSMGVSYGYTF.

This chain links TRBV28 with TRBJ2-7, with 9 bases identical to TRBD1. The germline gives CDR1 MDHEN, CDR2 SYDVKM. With V trimmed by 10 bases and J by 4 bases, 26 bases remained unmatched. The CDR3 is 19 residues long. The CDR3 protein is CATTGGDRELSPNGYEQYF. CDR3 DNA sequence: TGTGCCACCACCGGCGGGGACAGGGAGTTAAGCCCAAACGGATACGAGCAGTACTTC.

The chain couples TRBV15 to TRBJ1-1; 7 bases match TRBD1. The CDR3 totals 11 residues. Germline V gene sequence: CDR1 LNHNV, CDR2 YYDKDF (reference sequence). The J segment lost 8 bases and the V segment lost 8 bases, leaving 5 bases of the junction unmatched. The CDR3 here is CATLRGQEAFF. The CDR3 coding sequence is TGTGCCACCCTAAGGGGGCAGGAAGCTTTCTTT.

The chain is built from TRBV2 and TRBJ1-4; 8 nucleotides match TRBD1. CDR3 length: 16 amino acids. CDR1 and CDR2 (germline): SNHLY, FYNNEI. The trim removed 6 bases at V and 3 bases at J, leaving 9 bases unmatched. DNA for the CDR3: TGTGCCAGCAGGGACAGGGTTCGGTTAGCTAATGAAAAACTGTTTTTT. It specifies CASRDRVRLANEKLFF.

The J gene is TRBJ2-7, the V gene TRBV19; D remains unclear. CDR1 is LNHDA and CDR2 is SQIVND in the germline V gene (reference sequence). V lost 5 bases and J 6 bases, leaving 14 bases between the germline ends. The CDR3 is 13 amino acids. The CDR3 sequence is CASSYTLLGEQYF. In nucleotides, the CDR3 is TGTGCCAGTAGTTATACATTGCTGGGCGAGCAGTACTTC.

V gene TRBV4-1 combines with J gene TRBJ2-7; D is possibly TRBD1 (5 bases). V lost 3 bases and J lost 0, with 12 bases in between. Germline loops: CDR1 MGHRA, CDR2 YSYEKL. The CDR3 is 15 amino acids. CDR3 amino acids: CASSQLMTVSYEQYF. The CDR3 DNA sequence: TGCGCCAGCAGCCAGTTAATGACAGTCTCCTACGAGCAGTACTTC.

J is TRBJ1-1 and V is TRBV5-5, with D perhaps TRBD1 (6 bases). This CDR3 comprises 14 residues. V lost 2 bases, J lost 4 bases, and 12 bases lay in between. The V gene's germline CDR1 is SGHKS and CDR2 YYEKEE (reference sequence). CDR3 coding DNA: TGTGCCAGCAGCTTTTGGGGGGCAGGCACTGAAGCTTTCTTT. It translates to CASSFWGAGTEAFF.

The J gene is TRBJ2-3, the V gene TRBV5-1, with 9 nucleotides matching TRBD1. J gave up 13 bases and V 0 bases, and 3 bases lay outside the gene matches. The length of the CDR3 is 12 residues. The germline gives CDR1 SGHRS, CDR2 YFSETQ. CDR3 coding DNA: TGCGCCAGCAGCTTGGGGGGACAGGGAAAGTATTTT. Translated: CASSLGGQGKYF.

This clone appeared once. Other nucleotide sequences in the sample specify the same CDR3. The V gene is TRBV29-1, the J gene TRBJ2-6; 14 nucleotides line up with TRBD2. The junction had 4 bases not matched to a gene; V was cut back by 7 bases and J by 2 bases. The CDR3 runs 16 residues. Germline loops: CDR1 SQVTM, CDR2 ANQGSEA. The CDR3 DNA is TGCAGCGCCCCGGGACTAGCGGGAGCTGGGGCCAACGTCCTGACTTTC. Translated: CSAPGLAGAGANVLTF.

The genes are TRBV10-2 and TRBJ1-2, with 10 bases fitting TRBD1. Losses at the gene ends were 2 bases for V and 0 bases for J; bases not matched to a gene: 9. CDR3 size: 18 residues. CDR1 and CDR2 (germline): WSHSY, SAAADI. CDR3 DNA sequence: TGCGCCAGCAGTGAGCGTACCGGGACAGGGGATACTAACTATGGCTACACCTTC. Translating gives CASSERTGTGDTNYGYTF.

CDR3 nucleotide sequence: TGTGCCAGCAGTTCCTTGACAGCTAACAATCAGCCCCAGCATTTT. It specifies CASSSLTANNQPQHF. The rearrangement joins TRBV27 to TRBJ1-5; TRBD1 might be the D (5 bases). V lost 4 bases to trimming and J lost 3 bases, with 13 bases between them. Germline values: CDR1 MNHEY, CDR2 SMNVEV (reference sequence). The length of the CDR3 is 15 residues.

V is TRBV9 and J is TRBJ2-2; perhaps D is TRBD1 or TRBD2 (5 bases each). The V end lost 1 base, the J end lost 2 bases, and 15 bases lay between the germline ends. Germline CDR1 and CDR2: SGDLS and YYNGEE. The CDR3 covers 17 residues. The CDR3 loop is CASSVNPTGPNTGELFF. Here the CDR3 DNA reads TGTGCCAGCAGCGTAAACCCCACGGGGCCCAACACCGGGGAGCTGTTTTTT.

This clone was counted once. V gene TRBV19 combines with J gene TRBJ1-2; D uncertain. The V gene lost 6 bases and the J gene lost 0 bases, with 8 bases spanning the gap. Germline CDR1 is LNHDA and CDR2 is SQIVND (reference sequence). The CDR3 has 13 amino acids. The CDR3 region is CASRRGTNYGYTF. CDR3 in DNA: TGTGCCAGTAGACGAGGAACTAACTATGGCTACACCTTC.

The J gene is TRBJ2-5, the V gene TRBV7-9, with D tentatively TRBD2 (5 bases). The end of the DNA aligns better with TRBJ2-7, so the J call may be wrong. Germline assignment: CDR1 SEHNR and CDR2 FQNEAQ (reference sequence). This CDR3 spans 14 amino acids. As DNA, the CDR3 is TGTGCCAGCAGCTTAGGGGTGGGAGTTTACGAGCAGTACTTC. This sequence encodes CASSLGVGVYEQYF.

The chain couples TRBV5-6 to TRBJ2-7; tentatively, D is TRBD2 (7 bases). Trimming removed 4 bases from V and 4 bases from J, with 18 bases in between. Germline assignment: CDR1 SGHDT and CDR2 YYEEEE. The length of the CDR3 is 15 residues. The CDR3 region is CASSPGGRVGYEQYF. In DNA form, the CDR3 reads TGTGCCAGCAGCCCGGGGGGCCGAGTTGGTTACGAGCAGTACTTC. The whole variable domain, remainder taken from reference TRBV5-6 and TRBJ2-7, is DAGVTQSPTHLIKTRGQQVTLRCSPKSGHDTVSWYQQALGQGPQFIFQYYEEEERQRGNFPDRFSGHQFPNYSSELNVNALLLGDSALYLCASSPGGRVGYEQYFGPGTRLTVT.

This chain links TRBV7-9 with TRBJ2-1; 12 positions agree with TRBD2. The CDR3 runs to 15 residues. Germline CDR1 is SEHNR and CDR2 is FQNEAQ (reference sequence). J was trimmed by 8 bases and V by 3 bases; bases with no gene match: 5. In DNA, the CDR3 is TGTGCCAGCAGCTTCGAGACTAGCGGGAGTCATGAGCAGTTCTTC. This gives the protein CASSFETSGSHEQFF.

This sequence joins TRBV29-1 and TRBJ1-1, with D hard to call. The CDR3 totals 11 residues. V gave up 1 base and J gave up 8 bases, with 8 bases separating them. CDR1 SQVTM and CDR2 ANQGSEA come from the germline V gene. CDR3 DNA: TGCAGCGTTGAAGGGGCGGCCGAAGCTTTCTTT. It is translated as CSVEGAAEAFF. Full variable domain (rest looked up from reference TRBV29-1 and TRBJ1-1): SAVISQKPSRDICQRGTSLTIQCQVDSQVTMMFWYRQQPGQSLTLIATANQGSEATYESGFVIDKFPISRPNLTFSTLTVSNMSPEDSSIYLCSVEGAAEAFFGQGTRLTVV.

This chain joins TRBV5-1 and TRBJ2-7, with TRBD1 matching over 10 bases. Germline V gene lookup returns CDR1 SGHRS and CDR2 YFSETQ. The CDR3 contains 16 residues. J was trimmed by 5 bases and V by 0 bases; bases with no gene match: 8. For the CDR3, the DNA is TGCGCCAGCAGCTTGGTCCTTACGGGACAGGGGAACGAGCAGTACTTC. As protein: CASSLVLTGQGNEQYF.

Worth noting for this clone: Compared with germline, one end of the junction differs, possibly owing to a read error. The CDR3 bases are TGCGCCAGCAGCCACCGGGACTCCTACAGTGAGCAGTTCTTC. Encoded protein: CASSHRDSYSEQFF. This rearrangement joins TRBV4-1 to TRBJ2-1, with a weak D call TRBD2 (6 bases). CDR3 length equals 14 residues. CDR1 and CDR2 (germline): MGHRA, YSYEKL.

This sequence joins TRBV10-3 and TRBJ1-5; a possible D gene is TRBD1 (5 bases). CDR3 size: 14 residues. V was cut by 2 bases and J by 3 bases, with 8 bases left in between. Looked up from germline, CDR1 is ENHRY and CDR2 is SYGVKD. The CDR3 DNA reads as TGTGCCATCAGTGAGGGGGGGGTCAATCAGCCCCAGCATTTT. This codes for CAISEGGVNQPQHF.

The chain links TRBV7-2 to TRBJ2-2; 7 positions agree with TRBD2. Trimming removed 1 base from V and 6 bases from J; junction bases left unmatched: 2. CDR1 is SGHTA and CDR2 is FQGNSA in the germline V gene. The CDR3 contains 14 residues. In nucleotides, the CDR3 is TGTGCCAGCAGCTTAGTAGGGAGGGCCGGGGAGCTGTTTTTT. This encodes CASSLVGRAGELFF.

This chain links TRBV6-6 with TRBJ1-3; D unresolved. The ends were cut back, 6 bases at V and 4 bases at J, with 13 bases in the middle. Germline values: CDR1 MNHNY, CDR2 SVGAGI (reference sequence). CDR3 size: 14 residues. For the CDR3, the DNA is TGTGCCAGCAGCCCGACGGTCGGCGGAAACACCATATATTTT. It translates to CASSPTVGGNTIYF.

J is TRBJ1-2 and V is TRBV4-1; a possible D gene is TRBD1 (5 bases). The CDR3 loop spans 16 amino acids. Per germline, CDR1 MGHRA and CDR2 YSYEKL. The V gene lost 1 base and the J gene lost 8 bases, with 20 bases spanning the gap. This CDR3 is CASSQGPPGGAWGYTF. In DNA form, the CDR3 reads TGCGCCAGCAGCCAAGGTCCCCCGGGCGGGGCGTGGGGCTACACCTTC.

This clone was seen once. The chain has TRBV19 and TRBJ2-7, with 8 bases aligning to TRBD1. This CDR3 is built from 13 residues. Germline CDR1 reads LNHDA; CDR2 reads SQIVND (reference sequence). With V trimmed by 3 bases and J by 6 bases, 4 bases remained unmatched. This chain's CDR3 is CASSIAGGSEQYF. CDR3 DNA: TGTGCCAGTAGTATCGCAGGGGGCTCCGAGCAGTACTTC.

The rearrangement links TRBV6-6 to TRBJ1-1; unclear D gene. The CDR3 loop spans 12 amino acids. V dropped 7 bases and J dropped 3 bases, with 9 bases sitting between them. CDR1 is MNHNY, CDR2 SVGAGI, per germline (reference sequence). In nucleotides, the CDR3 is TGTGCCAGCAAAGAGGATTACACTGAAGCTTTCTTT. Translation gives CASKEDYTEAFF.

This chain joins TRBV11-2 and TRBJ1-2; no clear D. This CDR3 has 14 amino acids. V was trimmed by 1 base and J by 4 bases, leaving 10 bases between them. Germline-derived CDR1 and CDR2 are SGHAT and FQNNGV. The CDR3 nucleotides are TGTGCCAGCAGCTTAGTCCGAACACCCTATGGCTACACCTTC. It specifies CASSLVRTPYGYTF.

The V call is TRBV29-1, the J call TRBJ1-1, with D possibly being TRBD1 (5 bases). V was clipped by 6 bases and J by 5 bases, with 13 bases between them. This CDR3 is built from 12 residues. Per the germline V gene, CDR1 is SQVTM and CDR2 is ANQGSEA. CDR3 sequence reads: CSVVSGGTEAFF. DNA of the CDR3: TGCAGCGTCGTAAGTGGGGGAACTGAAGCTTTCTTT.

This clone has a handful of counts. The chain links TRBV4-1 to TRBJ1-2, with D possibly being TRBD1 (5 bases). Trimming left V 4 bases short and J 10 bases short, with 19 bases between. This CDR3 has 14 amino acids. CDR1 and CDR2 (germline): MGHRA, YSYEKL. CDR3 coding DNA: TGCGCCAGCAGCCCTCCCGGGGCAGCCAGGGACTACACCTTC. It encodes CASSPPGAARDYTF.

The chain combines TRBV14 with TRBJ2-5; D is undetermined. This CDR3 is 15 amino acids long. Trimming took 1 base from V and 1 from J, leaving 10 bases between them. CDR1 is SGHDN, CDR2 FVKESK, per germline. The CDR3 coding sequence is TGTGCCAGCAGCCAAGGCGGCAGACTCCAAGAGACCCAGTACTTC. Protein sequence: CASSQGGRLQETQYF. The full variable domain, its missing parts supplied by reference TRBV14 and TRBJ2-5, is EAGVTQFPSHSVIEKGQTVTLRCDPISGHDNLYWYRRVMGKEIKFLLHFVKESKQDESGMPNNRFLAERTGGTYSTLKVQPAELEDSGVYFCASSQGGRLQETQYFGPGTRLLVL.

The CDR3 region has the DNA TGTGCCAGCAGCGTAGAAGGCAGGGGGCATATGGAAGGCTACACCTTC. This codes for CASSVEGRGHMEGYTF. The chain carries TRBV9 and TRBJ1-2, with 8 bases fitting TRBD1. V dropped 0 bases and J dropped 8; count of bases not matched to a gene: 12. The length of the CDR3 is 16 residues. CDR1 is SGDLS, CDR2 YYNGEE, per germline.